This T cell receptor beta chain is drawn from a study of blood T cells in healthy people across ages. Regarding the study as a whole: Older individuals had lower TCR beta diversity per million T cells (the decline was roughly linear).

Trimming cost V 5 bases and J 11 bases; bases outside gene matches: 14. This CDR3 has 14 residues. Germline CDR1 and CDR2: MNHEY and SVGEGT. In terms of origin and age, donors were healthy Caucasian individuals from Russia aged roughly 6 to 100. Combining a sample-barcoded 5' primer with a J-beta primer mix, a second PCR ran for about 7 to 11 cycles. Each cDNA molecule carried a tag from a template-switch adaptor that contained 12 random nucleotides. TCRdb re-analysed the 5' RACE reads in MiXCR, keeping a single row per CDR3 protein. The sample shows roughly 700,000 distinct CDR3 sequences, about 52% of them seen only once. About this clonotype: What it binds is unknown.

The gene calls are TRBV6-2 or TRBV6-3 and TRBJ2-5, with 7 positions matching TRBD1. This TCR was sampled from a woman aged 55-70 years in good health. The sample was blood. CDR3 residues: CASSRPGQFSEQYF. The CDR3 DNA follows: TGTGCCAGCAGTCGACCGGGACAGTTCTCTGAGCAGTACTTC.